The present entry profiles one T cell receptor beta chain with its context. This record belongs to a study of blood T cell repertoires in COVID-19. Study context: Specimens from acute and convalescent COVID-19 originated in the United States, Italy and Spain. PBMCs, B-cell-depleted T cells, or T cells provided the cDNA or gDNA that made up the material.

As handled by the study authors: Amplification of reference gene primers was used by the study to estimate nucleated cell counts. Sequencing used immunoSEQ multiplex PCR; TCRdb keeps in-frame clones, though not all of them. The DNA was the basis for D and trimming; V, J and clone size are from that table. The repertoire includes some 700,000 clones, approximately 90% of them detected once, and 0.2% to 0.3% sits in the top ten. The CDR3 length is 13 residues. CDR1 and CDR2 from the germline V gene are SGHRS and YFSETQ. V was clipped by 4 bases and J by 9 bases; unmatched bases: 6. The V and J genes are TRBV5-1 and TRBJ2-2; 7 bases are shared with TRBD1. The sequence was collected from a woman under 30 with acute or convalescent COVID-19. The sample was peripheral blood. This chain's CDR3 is CASSRTGAWELFF. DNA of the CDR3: TGCGCCAGCAGCAGAACAGGGGCATGGGAGCTGTTTTTT. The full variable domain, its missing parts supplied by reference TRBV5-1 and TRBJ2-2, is KAGVTQTPRYLIKTRGQQVTLSCSPISGHRSVSWYQQTPGQGLQFLFEYFSETQRNKGNFPGRFSGRQFSNSRSEMNVSTLELGDSALYLCASSRTGAWELFFGEGSRLTVL.